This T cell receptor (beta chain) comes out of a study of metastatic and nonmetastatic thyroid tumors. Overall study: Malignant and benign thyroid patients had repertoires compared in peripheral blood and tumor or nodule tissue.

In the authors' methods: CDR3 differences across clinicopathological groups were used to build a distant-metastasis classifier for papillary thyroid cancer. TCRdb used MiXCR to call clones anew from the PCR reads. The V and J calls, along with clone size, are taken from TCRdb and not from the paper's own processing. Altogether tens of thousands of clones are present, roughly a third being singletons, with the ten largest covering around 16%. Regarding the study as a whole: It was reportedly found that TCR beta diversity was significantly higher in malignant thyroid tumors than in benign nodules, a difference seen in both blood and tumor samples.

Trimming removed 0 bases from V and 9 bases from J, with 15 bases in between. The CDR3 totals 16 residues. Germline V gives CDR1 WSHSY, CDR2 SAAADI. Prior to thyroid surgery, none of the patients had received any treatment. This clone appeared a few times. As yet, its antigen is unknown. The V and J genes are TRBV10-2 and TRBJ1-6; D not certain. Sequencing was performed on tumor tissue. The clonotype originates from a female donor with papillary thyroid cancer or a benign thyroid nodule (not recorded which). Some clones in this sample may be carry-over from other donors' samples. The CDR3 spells CASSESVTGISSPLHF. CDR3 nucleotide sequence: TGCGCCAGCAGTGAGTCGGTTACGGGGATTAGTTCACCCCTCCACTTT.